This TCR beta chain came from a study of blood T cell repertoires in COVID-19 (dated by TCRdb to between 2020 and 2021). Study-wide context: Samples from collaborators originated in the United States, Italy and Spain and spanned both the acute and convalescent phases of COVID-19. The prospective study material was composed of cDNA or gDNA derived from T cells, B-cell-depleted T cells, or PBMCs. Deeply sampled blood TCRbeta repertoires from subjects exposed to, actively infected with, or recovered from COVID-19 were included in the dataset. The repertoires were released in a freely available public database intended as a resource for research on the immune response to SARS-CoV-2. Samples were obtained from the ongoing ImmuneRACE study (first 160 participants) and from over 1,000 subjects provided by 6 global collaborators. A de-identified subject ID, COVID-19 status, age in years and sex were almost always included in the sample metadata. Where HLA class I and class II types were available, the types were taken from metadata supplied by the sample provider, not from assay-based typing. General study outcomes and caveats: The quantity of clinical and demographic metadata differed by source and by participant and was supplied without curation.

CDR3 length: 11 amino acids, cysteine to phenylalanine. This entry keeps only the CDR3 DNA: 33 bases, framed from base 1. From the germline V gene, CDR1 is SGHAT and CDR2 is FQNNGV. V trim: 9 bases; J trim: 5 bases; unmatched bases: 1. On this clone: Its antigen has not been determined. Base quality data are lacking; no much larger clone is found one base away.

The immunoSEQ Assay, a bias-controlled multiplex PCR, was used to amplify TCRbeta CDR3 regions from genomic DNA. Under the source paper's analysis protocol: The number of nucleated cells in each sample was estimated by amplification of reference gene primers within the assay. To quantify the absolute abundance of each unique TCRbeta CDR3 rearrangement, sequence reads were collapsed and filtered. For each sample, productive Simpson clonality was calculated by taking the square root of Simpson's diversity index across productive rearrangements. Drawn from immuneACCESS, this table holds only the in-frame rearrangements with V and J called that TCRdb kept. Clones are partly lost; checked studies trace under half to an unresolved V gene and leave the rest unexplained. The V and J calls and clone size are taken from that table; D and trimming were inferred from the DNA. The sample profile shows about 140,000 clones; approximately 84% of them were found once. The top ten clones comprise around 10% of the sample.

Collaborating institutions collected whole blood in K2EDTA tubes following their own protocols. For TCRbeta analysis, collaborators shipped samples in one of three forms: frozen whole blood, isolated PBMCs, or DNA extracted from either of those sample types. Here the chain combines TRBV11-2 and TRBJ2-1; TRBD2 fits 7 bases in the junction. The material sequenced was peripheral blood. The clonotype comes from a woman aged 80 or over in a cohort sampled during active or convalescent COVID-19. CDR3 loop: CASSGHNEQFF. The base sequence is TGTGCCAGTAGCGGGCACAATGAGCAGTTCTTC. Reference TRBV11-2 and TRBJ2-1 proteins supply the regions before and after the CDR3; the full variable domain is: EAGVAQSPRYKIIEKRQSVAFWCNPISGHATLYWYQQILGQGPKLLIQFQNNGVVDDSQLPKDRFSAERLKGVDSTLKIQPAKLEDSAVYLCASSGHNEQFFGPGTRLTVL.